The rows below give T cell receptor beta chains drawn from one sample of a study of CD8 T cells in ankylosing spondylitis. TCRdb analysed the 5' RACE reads with MiXCR anew, one entry per CDR3 protein. The data show about 120,000 distinct CDR3 sequences, roughly an eighth seen once. The source material was blood, either unsorted or a sorted T cell fraction (not recorded which). The receptors originated from a female donor with ankylosing spondylitis or in good health (not recorded which). Both conserved end residues are part of each CDR3.

CDR3aa | j_gene | v_gene
CASSQDRGGDKNIQYF | TRBJ2-4 | TRBV4-2
CASGTTGFNQPQHF | TRBJ1-5 | TRBV2
CNLPGTSVNYGYTF | TRBJ1-2 | TRBV29-1
CASSFWLAGGYEQYF | TRBJ2-7 | TRBV12-3/TRBV12-4
CASSVEPGGIYEQYF | TRBJ2-7 | TRBV9
CASRLAGGPADTQYF | TRBJ2-3 | TRBV12-3/TRBV12-4
CASGRTGVSQETQYF | TRBJ2-5 | TRBV28
CASSYTTSGTTTGELFF | TRBJ2-2 | TRBV6-5
CASSLGTSRQPQHF | TRBJ1-5 | TRBV7-9
CSARRLNTEAFF | TRBJ1-1 | TRBV20-1
CASSITWDTNTGELFF | TRBJ2-2 | TRBV19
CASSKPEGNYEQYF | TRBJ2-7 | TRBV23-1
CASSQGGHTKNTGELFF | TRBJ2-2 | TRBV4-2
CASSDNEKLFF | TRBJ1-4 | TRBV2
CASISKKGTRNQKNEKLFF | TRBJ1-4 | TRBV5-1
CSVDGARRETQYF | TRBJ2-5 | TRBV29-1
CASSLGGISYGYTF | TRBJ1-2 | TRBV12-3/TRBV12-4
CSAGLSVSPNHEQYF | TRBJ2-7 | TRBV29-1
CSVTSGSGADTQYF | TRBJ2-3 | TRBV29-1
CATISPGAGYNEQFF | TRBJ2-1 | TRBV28
CASSVSGYNEQFF | TRBJ2-1 | TRBV5-1
CASSSGRDPNTGELFF | TRBJ2-2 | TRBV7-9
CASSFDQLGSYF | TRBJ2-7 | TRBV5-5
CASNQPQHF | TRBJ1-5 | TRBV21-1
CASSPMRGFGYTGELFF | TRBJ2-2 | TRBV13
CASSRGGFETQYF | TRBJ2-5 | TRBV7-3
CASSLVFGHEQYF | TRBJ2-7 | TRBV5-1
CASSFWGLQETQYF | TRBJ2-5 | TRBV27
CASRGESRSPLHF | TRBJ1-6 | TRBV6-1
CASSQSSGSSGSYNEQFF | TRBJ2-1 | TRBV4-2
CASSPRVGGANEQFF | TRBJ2-1 | TRBV5-1
CASHPRAQPQHF | TRBJ1-5 | TRBV5-1
CASSTFVITSGSFF | TRBJ2-1 | TRBV7-2
CSATRFRPAGGDTQYF | TRBJ2-3 | TRBV20-1
CASSLRGVSTDTQYF | TRBJ2-3 | TRBV7-3
CSVAWGVQETQYF | TRBJ2-5 | TRBV29-1
CASSYRARRSETQYF | TRBJ2-5 | TRBV6-5
CASSLESSGGLDTQYF | TRBJ2-3 | TRBV5-1
CSAEVENGYTF | TRBJ1-2 | TRBV20-1
CASSLGGRPTEAFF | TRBJ1-1 | TRBV5-6
CASSQLTGTNGYTF | TRBJ1-2 | TRBV3-1
CSVDLGRPGGYTF | TRBJ1-2 | TRBV29-1
CASSEFRYQETQYF | TRBJ2-5 | TRBV25-1
CASNLLEGNEQYF | TRBJ2-7 | TRBV5-1
CASSLEGTGIEKLFF | TRBJ1-4 | TRBV5-1
CSARKGGYEQYF | TRBJ2-7 | TRBV20-1